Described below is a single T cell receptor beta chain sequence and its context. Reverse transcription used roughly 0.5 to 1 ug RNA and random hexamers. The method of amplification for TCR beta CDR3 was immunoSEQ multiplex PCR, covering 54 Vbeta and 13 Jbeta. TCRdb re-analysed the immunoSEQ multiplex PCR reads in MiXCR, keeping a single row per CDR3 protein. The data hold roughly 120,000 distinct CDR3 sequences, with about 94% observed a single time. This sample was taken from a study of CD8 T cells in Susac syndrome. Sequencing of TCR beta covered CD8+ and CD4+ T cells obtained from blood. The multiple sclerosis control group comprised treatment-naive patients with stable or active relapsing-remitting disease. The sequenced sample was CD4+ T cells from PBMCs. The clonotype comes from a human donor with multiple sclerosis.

Written as DNA, the CDR3 is TGTGCCAGCAGCGTAGGAGGGGGGTCCCTAGCCAAAAACATTCAGTACTTC. Translation: CASSVGGGSLAKNIQYF. This chain joins TRBV9 and TRBJ2-4, with D perhaps TRBD1 or TRBD2 (6 bases each). Germline V gene data show CDR1 as SGDLS and CDR2 as YYNGEE. V was trimmed by 0 bases and J by 0 bases, leaving 13 bases between them. The CDR3 contains 17 residues.